This T cell receptor (beta chain) originates from a study of shared clonotypes between healthy human individuals. Findings and caveats of the study: Clonotypes shared by all four donors outscored non-shared clonotypes in generation probability.

Points on this clone: Its antigen is unknown.

Assay: immunoSEQ multiplex PCR; the TCRdb copy retains only in-frame clones and omits some. The sample contains 2 million to 2.5 million clones, about 94% of which appear only once. The CDR3 length is 16 residues. CD4+ cells underwent separation, giving CD45RA+ naive and CD45RA-negative memory subsets. The receptor comes from a man aged 18 to 35 in good health. Material for sequencing was naive CD4+ T cells sorted from blood. Noted subset: CD45RA+ positively selected. The J gene is TRBJ2-7, the V gene TRBV12-1; the D segment call TRBD1 is taken from the table without a DNA check. TRBV12-1 is marked as a pseudogene. The chain's CDR3 is CASSLAGGESSYEQYF. The CDR3 DNA follows: TGTGCCAGCAGCTTGGCAGGGGGCGAGAGCTCCTACGAGCAGTACTTC.